This T cell receptor (beta chain) was sequenced for a study of T cell repertoires in cytomegalovirus infection. Study in general: Used in the study were CMV epitopes, some recently identified and HLA-C-restricted, others well-studied and HLA-B-restricted. Both CMV infection and a matching HLA type were indicated by public TCR beta signatures.

In TCRdb, the reads were re-called with MiXCR into one record per CDR3 protein. The sample holds 700,000 to 900,000 distinct CDR3 sequences; roughly 28% are singletons and the top ten take less than 15%. Study-level points and caveats: HLA-C-restricted, CMV-specific TCR beta clonotypes were dominant ex vivo. Summed frequency of public TCR beta families distinguished CMV carriers with the relevant HLA.

In its sample, this clonotype was seen a few times. Its antigen remains unknown. CDR3 length: 13 residues. Germline values: CDR1 SEHNR, CDR2 FQNEAQ (reference sequence). The V end lost 5 bases, the J end lost 8 bases, and 15 bases lay between the germline ends. The chain links TRBV7-9 to TRBJ1-1; a possible D gene is TRBD1 (5 bases). The clonotype was recovered from a human donor in good health (CMV status not recorded). Some clones in this sample may be carry-over from other donors' samples. Material: cultured CD8+ T cells from PBMCs, obtained from culture after CMV antigen stimulation. Here the CDR3 reads CASSASQGGEAFF. The DNA for the CDR3 is TGTGCCAGCAGCGCATCCCAGGGTGGAGAAGCTTTCTTT.